This T cell receptor (beta chain) is drawn from a study of CD4 T cells in relation to SARS-CoV-2 and coronaviruses. Unexposed donor CD4+ T cells date from about 2011-2019, before the COVID-19 pandemic. CD4+ T cells were isolated from the cells after about nine days of culture. On this clone itself: Antigen unknown.

Method: immunoSEQ multiplex PCR; TCRdb's copy keeps in-frame clones and lacks some. This sample carries approximately 16,000 clones, 70% to 85% of them seen once, and the ten largest clones take roughly 41%. Between the trimmed V and J ends, which lost 6 bases and 4 bases, there was a span of 13 bases. CDR1 is WSHSY, CDR2 SAAADI, per germline. This CDR3 region has 14 residues. Broader study findings: About 65% of donors had memory CD4+ clonotypes crossrecognizing SARS-CoV-2 and common cold coronavirus spike.

The sequence derives from a human donor in good health. The J gene is TRBJ1-3, the V gene TRBV10-2, with D tentatively TRBD1 (5 bases). Sequencing used CD4+ T cells from PBMCs, cultured in vitro. CDR3 amino acids: CASSSGTEGNTIYF. DNA of the CDR3: TGCGCCAGCAGCTCCGGGACTGAAGGAAACACCATATATTTT.